This TCR beta chain was profiled in a study of T cell clones after liver transplantation. Study details: Samples came pre-transplant, pre-randomization before withdrawal, and post-randomization after withdrawal ended.

Sequencing used immunoSEQ multiplex PCR; TCRdb keeps in-frame clones, though not all of them. The profile shows just under 60,000 clones, about 70% of them singletons. CDR1 ENHRY and CDR2 SYGVKD come from the germline V gene. After removal of 3 bases from V and 5 bases from J, the junction contained 3 bases not matched to a gene. The CDR3 is 15 amino acids. The chain couples TRBV10-3 to TRBJ1-6; the match to TRBD1 covers 8 bases. The sequences come from CD4+ T cells from blood, collected at the approximately 16-month timepoint. This TCR was sampled from a human patient who received a liver transplant. The graft donor may be the source of some T cells. CDR3 in amino acids: CAISDGQGNNSPLHF. CDR3 DNA sequence: TGTGCCATCAGTGACGGACAGGGTAATAATTCACCCCTCCACTTT.